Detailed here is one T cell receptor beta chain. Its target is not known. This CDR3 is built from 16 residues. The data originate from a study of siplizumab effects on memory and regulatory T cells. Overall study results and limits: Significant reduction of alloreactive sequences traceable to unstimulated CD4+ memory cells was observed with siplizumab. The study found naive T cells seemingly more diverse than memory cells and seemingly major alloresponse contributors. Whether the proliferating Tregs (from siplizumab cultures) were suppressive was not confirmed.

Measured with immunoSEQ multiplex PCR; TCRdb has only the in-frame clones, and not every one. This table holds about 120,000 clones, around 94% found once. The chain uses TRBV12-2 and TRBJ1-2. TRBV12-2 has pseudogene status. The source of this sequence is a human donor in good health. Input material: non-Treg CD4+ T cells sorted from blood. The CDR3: CASRATYSSRQLGYTF. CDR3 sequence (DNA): TGTGCAAGTCGCGCTACCTACAGCTCTAGACAACTTGGCTACACCTTC.